The 21 T cell receptor beta chains presented below share a single source sample, sequenced in a study of PD-L1 blockade in urothelial cancer. Measured with immunoSEQ multiplex PCR; TCRdb has only the in-frame clones, and not every one. This repertoire shows tens of thousands of clones, over 80% found once; its top ten account for about 2.1%. Time point indicated: pretreatment peripheral blood. The sequenced sample was PBMCs, obtained around atezolizumab (anti-PD-L1) treatment. The receptors stem from a man aged 55 to 69 with urothelial cancer.

V gene TRBV9 combines with J gene TRBJ2-3; a possible D gene is TRBD2 (6 bases). Trimming took 2 bases from V and 3 from J, leaving 16 bases between them. This CDR3 region has 16 residues. CDR1 SGDLS and CDR2 YYNGEE come from the germline V gene. The DNA for the CDR3 is TGTGCCAGCAGCGTCGAGGGGACCCTAGCGACAGATACGCAGTATTTT. It yields the protein CASSVEGTLATDTQYF. Supplemented by reference TRBV9 and TRBJ2-3, the full variable domain reads DSGVTQTPKHLITATGQRVTLRCSPRSGDLSVYWYQQSLDQGLQFLIQYYNGEERAKGNILERFSAQQFPDLHSELNLSSLELGDSALYFCASSVEGTLATDTQYFGPGTRLTVL.

The CDR3 coding sequence is TGTGCCAGCAGTTACGGACAGCCGGCAACTAATGAAAAACTGTTTTTT. This encodes CASSYGQPATNEKLFF. This chain connects TRBV6-6 to TRBJ1-4, with D possibly matching TRBD1 (6 bases). Germline V gives CDR1 MNHNY, CDR2 SVGAGI (reference sequence). The CDR3 sequence is 16 residues long. The V gene lost 2 bases and the J gene lost 0 bases, with 10 bases spanning the gap.

The rearrangement links TRBV5-8 to TRBJ2-7, with TRBD2 identical over 7 bases. The V gene's germline CDR1 is SGHTS and CDR2 YDEGEE. The CDR3 consists of 14 residues. The V and J ends lost 0 bases and 3 bases, in that order; junction bases with no gene match: 3. This CDR3 reads CASSLGGGLYEQYF. In DNA, the CDR3 is TGTGCCAGCAGCTTGGGGGGGGGTCTCTACGAGCAGTACTTC. Full variable domain (remainder filled in from reference TRBV5-8 and TRBJ2-7): EAGVTQSPTHLIKTRGQQATLRCSPISGHTSVYWYQQALGLGLQFLLWYDEGEERNRGNFPPRFSGRQFPNYSSELNVNALELEDSALYLCASSLGGGLYEQYFGPGTRLTVT.

This clone has a count of ten or more. This chain uses TRBV6-1 with TRBJ1-6, with a possible D match to TRBD1 (5 bases). V shed 4 bases and J shed 14 bases, with 15 bases lying between them. This CDR3 comprises 13 residues. Per germline, CDR1 MNHNS and CDR2 SASEGT. The DNA of the CDR3 is TGTGCCAGCAGTGTAAGGGGAGGCGTAGCCCTCCACTTT. This translates into CASSVRGGVALHF.

This chain connects TRBV5-6 to TRBJ2-1, with TRBD2 identical over 7 bases. In germline, CDR1 is SGHDT, CDR2 YYEEEE. Losses at the gene ends were 3 bases for V and 0 bases for J; bases not matched to a gene: 6. There are 16 residues in the CDR3. The CDR3, as DNA: TGTGCCAGCAGCTATCTCGGGGGGAGCTCCTACAATGAGCAGTTCTTC. Amino acids: CASSYLGGSSYNEQFF.

The CDR3, as DNA: TGTGCCAGCAGCGTAGTAATGGGGGGGGGCAATGAGCAGTTCTTC. It encodes CASSVVMGGGNEQFF. The chain couples TRBV9 to TRBJ2-1, with TRBD2 identical over 7 bases. CDR1 and CDR2 from the germline V gene are SGDLS and YYNGEE. V lost 0 bases, J lost 6 bases, and 6 bases stayed unmatched. This CDR3 region has 15 residues.

The rearrangement joins TRBV5-1 to TRBJ2-2; TRBD1 is a possible D gene (5 bases). The V and J ends lost 5 bases and 5 bases respectively, with 16 bases between them. Germline CDR1 reads SGHRS; CDR2 reads YFSETQ. The CDR3 spans 15 residues. In nucleotides, the CDR3 is TGCGCCAGCAGGAGACAGTACCTTGAGACCGGGGAGCTGTTTTTT. It encodes CASRRQYLETGELFF.

The rearrangement uses TRBV29-1 and TRBJ2-3; 8 bases are shared with TRBD2. Germline V gene sequence: CDR1 SQVTM, CDR2 ANQGSEA. This CDR3 comprises 15 residues. V dropped 2 bases and J dropped 0; count of bases not matched to a gene: 4. In DNA form, the CDR3 reads TGCAGCGTTGAAAGGCGGGGGGATAGCACAGATACGCAGTATTTT. It translates to CSVERRGDSTDTQYF.

V usage is TRBV7-2 and J usage is TRBJ1-1; D might be TRBD1 (6 bases). Germline V gene data show CDR1 as SGHTA and CDR2 as FQGNSA. The CDR3 is made up of 14 amino acids. Trimming removed 2 bases from V and 1 base from J, with 8 bases in between. In nucleotides, the CDR3 is TGTGCCAGCAGCTTAACGGACAGGAACACTGAAGCTTTCTTT. It encodes CASSLTDRNTEAFF.

The chain has TRBV7-6 and TRBJ2-3; 16 bases align to TRBD2. V lost 6 bases to trimming and J lost 5 bases; unmatched junction nucleotides: 11. The germline CDR1 and CDR2 sequences are SGHVS and FNYEAQ. CDR3 size: 18 residues. The CDR3 DNA follows: TGTGCCAGCAGTTTCACGCCGGGACTAGCGGGGGGGATAGATACGCAGTATTTT. This gives the protein CASSFTPGLAGGIDTQYF.

The chain uses TRBV6-1 and TRBJ1-2; no reliable D call. The CDR3 has 13 amino acids. V lost 2 bases and J 5 bases, leaving 9 bases between the germline ends. Germline values: CDR1 MNHNS, CDR2 SASEGT. The CDR3 protein is CASSEKGRYGYTF. Written as DNA, the CDR3 is TGTGCCAGCAGTGAAAAAGGCAGGTATGGCTACACCTTC.

The chain is built from TRBV6-4 and TRBJ1-4; tentatively, D is TRBD1 (5 bases). Per the germline V gene, CDR1 is MRHNA and CDR2 is SNTAGT. V gave up 8 bases and J gave up 8 bases, with 21 bases separating them. The CDR3 length is 15 residues. The CDR3 DNA reads as TGTGCCAGCCTATACAAGACAGCCTCGGAGGAAAAACTGTTTTTT. Protein sequence: CASLYKTASEEKLFF.

This clone was observed a single time. The genes are TRBV18 and TRBJ2-3; D gene uncertain. The V gene lost 10 bases and the J gene lost 2 bases, with 13 bases spanning the gap. Germline-derived CDR1 and CDR2 are KGHSH and LQKENI. There are 13 residues in the CDR3. CDR3 in DNA: TGTGCCACCGCGACACGAACCACAGATACGCAGTATTTT. Protein product: CATATRTTDTQYF.

The CDR3 DNA reads as TGTGCCAGCAGTTTAGGCAGCCAAGAGACCCAGTACTTC. Translating gives CASSLGSQETQYF. The V and J genes are TRBV28 and TRBJ2-5, with D unresolved. The length of the CDR3 is 13 residues. Looked up from germline, CDR1 is MDHEN and CDR2 is SYDVKM. V gave up 2 bases and J gave up 1 base, with 5 bases separating them.

V is TRBV28 and J is TRBJ2-1; a possible D gene is TRBD2 (7 bases). V lost 7 bases, J lost 4 bases, and 17 bases lay in between. The length of the CDR3 is 15 residues. The V gene's germline CDR1 is MDHEN and CDR2 SYDVKM. CDR3 amino acids: CASILSGGTYNEQFF. Here the CDR3 DNA reads TGTGCCAGCATTCTCTCCGGGGGGACATACAATGAGCAGTTCTTC.

The chain is built from TRBV4-3 and TRBJ1-5; D is uncertain. CDR3 length: 15 residues. Trimming took off 1 base at V and 4 bases at J, with 11 bases between the two ends. CDR1 and CDR2 from the germline V gene are LGHNA and YSLEER. The DNA for the CDR3 is TGCGCCAGCAGCCAAGGGAGCGCATTAAATCAGCCCCAGCATTTT. Protein product: CASSQGSALNQPQHF.

The chain has TRBV7-2 and TRBJ2-4; a weak D match, TRBD1 (6 bases). This CDR3 is 15 amino acids long. Per the germline V gene, CDR1 is SGHTA and CDR2 is FQGNSA. Trimming pared 5 bases from V and 0 bases from J, leaving 11 bases between. DNA for the CDR3: TGTGCCAGCAGCGCCCCACAGGGAGCCAAAAACATTCAGTACTTC. Translation gives CASSAPQGAKNIQYF.

The chain employs TRBV6-5 and TRBJ1-3; D is unclear. There are 14 residues in the CDR3. V dropped 2 bases and J dropped 0 bases, with 5 bases sitting between them. Germline-derived CDR1 and CDR2 are MNHEY and SVGAGI. This chain's CDR3 is CASSYRSSGNTIYF. CDR3 nucleotides: TGTGCCAGCAGTTACCGCAGCTCTGGAAACACCATATATTTT.

This chain uses TRBV9 with TRBJ1-1; D uncertain. Trimming pared 4 bases from V and 3 bases from J, leaving 10 bases between. The CDR3 has 13 residues. Germline assignment: CDR1 SGDLS and CDR2 YYNGEE. The chain's CDR3 is CASSQILDTEAFF. The CDR3 region has the DNA TGTGCCAGCAGCCAGATATTGGACACTGAAGCTTTCTTT.

This chain uses TRBV6-6 with TRBJ1-2, with D possibly matching TRBD1 (5 bases). CDR3 length equals 14 residues. The germline V and J ends were trimmed by 0 bases and 6 bases, with 11 bases remaining between them. CDR1 is MNHNY, CDR2 SVGAGI, per germline (reference sequence). The CDR3 DNA follows: TGTGCCAGCAGTTACTCAGGGGATTCTGATGGCTACACCTTC. It codes for CASSYSGDSDGYTF.

The chain links TRBV10-3 to TRBJ2-5; D is undetermined. Germline V gene lookup returns CDR1 ENHRY and CDR2 SYGVKD. The ends were cut back, 3 bases at V and 3 bases at J, with 5 bases in the middle. This CDR3 is 12 amino acids long. The CDR3 spells CAISDEKETQYF. For the CDR3, the DNA is TGTGCCATCAGTGATGAGAAAGAGACCCAGTACTTC.